These T cell receptor beta chains were read from a single sample in a study of blood T cell repertoires in COVID-19. Measured with immunoSEQ multiplex PCR; TCRdb has only the in-frame clones, and not every one. The sample includes about 30,000 clones, 89% seen only once; the top ten take 25% to 30%. The specimen sequenced was peripheral blood. Source of these receptors: a man older than 75 with acute or convalescent COVID-19. Both conserved end residues are part of each CDR3. The D gene is left open where the match is weak. Not all rows give a size; the values are once, few, many and, for expanded clones, a class.

clone size: once
D gene: NA
J gene: TRBJ1-1
V gene: TRBV19
CDR3 protein: CASRDRPGNTEAFF
CDR3 DNA: TGTGCCAGTAGGGACAGACCTGGGAACACTGAAGCTTTCTTT

clone size: NA
D gene: TRBD1
J gene: TRBJ1-6
V gene: TRBV29-1
CDR3 protein: CSARQGYNSPLHF
CDR3 DNA: TGCAGCGCCCGACAGGGCTATAATTCACCCCTCCACTTT

clone size: NA
D gene: TRBD1
J gene: TRBJ1-5
V gene: TRBV11-2
CDR3 protein: CASSPTGGNQPQHF
CDR3 DNA: TGTGCCAGCAGCCCGACAGGGGGCAATCAGCCCCAGCATTTT

clone size: NA
D gene: NA
J gene: TRBJ1-2
V gene: TRBV3-1/TRBV3-2
CDR3 protein: CASSQDLQGSNYGYTF
CDR3 DNA: TGTGCCAGCAGCCAAGATCTGCAGGGTTCTAACTATGGCTACACCTTC

clone size: few
D gene: NA
J gene: TRBJ2-4
V gene: TRBV28
CDR3 protein: CASSFRPGDIQYF
CDR3 DNA: TGTGCCAGCAGTTTCCGCCCCGGGGACATTCAGTACTTC

clone size: NA
D gene: NA
J gene: TRBJ2-1
V gene: TRBV6-5
CDR3 protein: CASSYDGYNEQFF
CDR3 DNA: TGTGCCAGCAGTTACGACGGGTACAATGAGCAGTTCTTC

clone size: NA
D gene: TRBD1
J gene: TRBJ2-7
V gene: TRBV7-8
CDR3 protein: CASSKPGTGFHEQYF
CDR3 DNA: TGTGCCAGCAGCAAACCCGGGACAGGGTTCCACGAGCAGTACTTC

clone size: NA
D gene: NA
J gene: TRBJ2-2
V gene: TRBV30
CDR3 protein: CASTRAADTGELFF
CDR3 DNA: TGTGCCTCGACCAGGGCGGCGGACACCGGGGAGCTGTTTTTT

clone size: NA
D gene: TRBD1
J gene: TRBJ2-3
V gene: TRBV28
CDR3 protein: CASSFQGGTDTQYF
CDR3 DNA: TGTGCCAGCAGTTTCCAGGGGGGCACAGATACGCAGTATTTT

clone size: NA
D gene: TRBD1
J gene: TRBJ1-3
V gene: TRBV3-1/TRBV3-2
CDR3 protein: CASRPAGGNSGNTIYF
CDR3 DNA: TGTGCCAGCAGGCCAGCAGGGGGGAACTCTGGAAACACCATATATTTT

clone size: once
D gene: NA
J gene: TRBJ1-1
V gene: TRBV6-5
CDR3 protein: CASSQAGRAIF
CDR3 DNA: TGTGCCAGCAGTCAGGCCGGCAGGGCCATCTTT

clone size: NA
D gene: NA
J gene: TRBJ1-3
V gene: TRBV18
CDR3 protein: CASSSPGDSGNTIYF
CDR3 DNA: TGTGCCAGCTCCTCCCCGGGGGACTCTGGAAACACCATATATTTT

clone size: NA
D gene: NA
J gene: TRBJ1-3
V gene: TRBV6-5
CDR3 protein: CASRVDRSSGNTIYF
CDR3 DNA: TGTGCCAGCAGAGTGGACAGAAGCTCTGGAAACACCATATATTTT

clone size: NA
D gene: TRBD1
J gene: TRBJ1-5
V gene: TRBV7-2
CDR3 protein: CASSFGGGYSNQPQHF
CDR3 DNA: TGTGCCAGCAGCTTCGGAGGGGGCTATAGCAATCAGCCCCAGCATTTT

clone size: NA
D gene: TRBD2
J gene: TRBJ2-5
V gene: TRBV5-1
CDR3 protein: CASSSPQGSGRRIETQYF
CDR3 DNA: TGCGCCAGCAGCTCGCCGCAGGGTAGCGGGAGGAGGATAGAGACCCAGTACTTC

clone size: NA
D gene: NA
J gene: TRBJ2-2
V gene: TRBV5-1
CDR3 protein: CASSLTPANTGELFF
CDR3 DNA: TGCGCCAGCAGCTTGACCCCAGCGAACACCGGGGAGCTGTTTTTT

clone size: few
D gene: NA
J gene: TRBJ1-2
V gene: TRBV3-1/TRBV3-2
CDR3 protein: CASSQRGGTGYTF
CDR3 DNA: TGTGCCAGCAGCCAAAGGGGGGGTACAGGCTACACCTTC

clone size: NA
D gene: NA
J gene: TRBJ2-1
V gene: TRBV30
CDR3 protein: CAWRRVSYNEQFF
CDR3 DNA: TGTGCCTGGAGGAGAGTCTCCTACAATGAGCAGTTCTTC

clone size: NA
D gene: TRBD2
J gene: TRBJ2-3
V gene: TRBV7-2
CDR3 protein: CASSSTVAGVGGTDTQYF
CDR3 DNA: TGTGCCAGCAGCAGTACCGTAGCGGGAGTAGGGGGCACAGATACGCAGTATTTT

clone size: NA
D gene: TRBD1
J gene: TRBJ2-1
V gene: TRBV3-1/TRBV3-2
CDR3 protein: CASSYGQGADEQFF
CDR3 DNA: TGTGCCAGCAGTTACGGACAGGGGGCGGATGAGCAGTTCTTC

clone size: few
D gene: NA
J gene: TRBJ1-6
V gene: TRBV3-1/TRBV3-2
CDR3 protein: CASSQGNLRGALHF
CDR3 DNA: TGTGCCAGCAGCCAAGGGAACCTAAGAGGAGCCCTCCACTTT

clone size: NA
D gene: NA
J gene: TRBJ1-2
V gene: TRBV12-3/TRBV12-4
CDR3 protein: CASSFRTGYGYTF
CDR3 DNA: TGTGCCAGCAGTTTTCGGACTGGCTATGGCTACACCTTC

clone size: NA
D gene: NA
J gene: TRBJ2-1
V gene: TRBV12-5
CDR3 protein: CASGPGQRVSNEQFF
CDR3 DNA: TGTGCTAGTGGTCCAGGACAGAGGGTCTCTAATGAGCAGTTCTTC

clone size: NA
D gene: NA
J gene: TRBJ1-4
V gene: TRBV30
CDR3 protein: CAWSVLNEKLFF
CDR3 DNA: TGTGCCTGGAGTGTACTGAATGAAAAACTGTTTTTT

clone size: few
D gene: NA
J gene: TRBJ1-2
V gene: TRBV19
CDR3 protein: CASTTISGAPNYGYTF
CDR3 DNA: TGTGCCAGTACCACCATATCAGGGGCACCTAACTATGGCTACACCTTC

clone size: NA
D gene: TRBD2
J gene: TRBJ2-2
V gene: TRBV4-2
CDR3 protein: CASSRTSGRDTGELFF
CDR3 DNA: TGTGCCAGCAGCCGAACTAGCGGGAGGGACACCGGGGAGCTGTTTTTT

clone size: once
D gene: NA
J gene: TRBJ2-5
V gene: TRBV5-1
CDR3 protein: CASSLNRDKVQETQYF
CDR3 DNA: TGCGCCAGCAGCTTGAACCGGGACAAAGTCCAAGAGACCCAGTACTTC

clone size: NA
D gene: NA
J gene: TRBJ1-6
V gene: TRBV5-1
CDR3 protein: CASSAGNSPLHF
CDR3 DNA: TGCGCCAGCAGCGCGGGGAACTCACCCCTCCACTTT

clone size: NA
D gene: NA
J gene: TRBJ2-7
V gene: TRBV11-2
CDR3 protein: CASSGAISYEQYF
CDR3 DNA: TGTGCCAGCAGCGGGGCGATCTCCTACGAGCAGTACTTC

clone size: NA
D gene: TRBD2
J gene: TRBJ2-7
V gene: TRBV28
CDR3 protein: CASSFTGLVGSYEQYF
CDR3 DNA: TGTGCCAGCAGTTTCACCGGACTAGTCGGGTCCTACGAGCAGTACTTC

clone size: once
D gene: NA
J gene: TRBJ1-2
V gene: TRBV24-1
CDR3 protein: CATSAGARNYGYTF
CDR3 DNA: TGTGCCACCAGTGCAGGCGCAAGAAACTATGGCTACACCTTC

clone size: NA
D gene: NA
J gene: TRBJ2-2
V gene: TRBV6-6
CDR3 protein: CASRPGLSNTGELFF
CDR3 DNA: TGTGCCAGCAGACCCGGACTATCGAACACCGGGGAGCTGTTTTTT

clone size: NA
D gene: NA
J gene: TRBJ1-1
V gene: TRBV3-1/TRBV3-2
CDR3 protein: CASSQRAGDTEAFF
CDR3 DNA: TGTGCCAGCAGCCAAAGGGCGGGGGACACTGAAGCTTTCTTT

clone size: few
D gene: TRBD1
J gene: TRBJ1-3
V gene: TRBV5-1
CDR3 protein: CASSLGQGQLSGNTIYF
CDR3 DNA: TGCGCCAGCAGCTTGGGACAGGGCCAACTCTCTGGAAACACCATATATTTT

clone size: few
D gene: TRBD2
J gene: TRBJ2-5
V gene: TRBV27
CDR3 protein: CASSLRLAGGGETQYF
CDR3 DNA: TGTGCCAGCAGTTTAAGACTAGCGGGAGGAGGTGAGACCCAGTACTTC

clone size: NA
D gene: TRBD1
J gene: TRBJ2-5
V gene: TRBV5-4
CDR3 protein: CASSLDPGQGGETQYF
CDR3 DNA: TGTGCCAGCAGCTTGGACCCGGGACAGGGCGGAGAGACCCAGTACTTC

clone size: few
D gene: TRBD2
J gene: TRBJ2-7
V gene: TRBV5-6
CDR3 protein: CASSFGREAYEQYF
CDR3 DNA: TGTGCCAGCAGCTTCGGGCGGGAGGCCTACGAGCAGTACTTC

clone size: NA
D gene: NA
J gene: TRBJ2-1
V gene: TRBV5-4
CDR3 protein: CASSGRDDYNEQFF
CDR3 DNA: TGTGCCAGCAGCGGTCGGGATGACTACAATGAGCAGTTCTTC

clone size: NA
D gene: TRBD2
J gene: TRBJ2-3
V gene: TRBV7-2
CDR3 protein: CASSLGWSSGSDTQYF
CDR3 DNA: TGTGCCAGCAGCTTAGGTTGGAGTAGCGGGAGTGATACGCAGTATTTT

clone size: NA
D gene: NA
J gene: TRBJ2-3
V gene: TRBV5-4
CDR3 protein: CASSLVPQRDTQYF
CDR3 DNA: TGTGCCAGCAGCTTAGTACCCCAACGGGATACGCAGTATTTT